Listed here is a single T cell receptor beta chain. Its specific antigen is unknown. It has no much larger one-base neighbor in the sample; base qualities were not kept. The sample is drawn from a study of blood T cell repertoires in COVID-19 (dated by TCRdb to the early 2020s). Turning to the overall study: Samples from collaborators originated in the United States, Italy and Spain and spanned both the acute and convalescent phases of COVID-19. The material from the prospective study consisted of cDNA or gDNA derived from T cells, B-cell-depleted T cells, or PBMCs. Subjects who had been exposed to COVID-19, were actively infected with it, or had recovered from it provided the deeply sampled blood TCRbeta repertoires that made up the dataset. The repertoires were made available in a free public database intended to serve as a resource for research on the immune response to SARS-CoV-2. Samples came from the ongoing ImmuneRACE study (first 160 participants) plus 1,254 subjects from 6 global collaborators. Sample metadata almost always included a de-identified subject ID, COVID-19 status, age in years and sex. Where HLA class I and class II types were available, the types were taken from metadata supplied by the sample provider, not from assay-based typing.

Samples from volunteer blood donors who had recovered from COVID-19 were contributed by a second Seattle source. Each collaborating institution followed its own protocols to collect whole blood in K2EDTA tubes. Collaborator samples were shipped for TCRbeta analysis as frozen whole blood, isolated PBMCs, or DNA extracted from either sample type. The immunoSEQ Assay, a bias-controlled multiplex PCR, was used to amplify TCRbeta CDR3 regions from genomic DNA. On the study's bioinformatics: Nucleated cell counts per sample were estimated from amplification of reference gene primers within the assay. To quantify the absolute abundance of each unique TCRbeta CDR3 rearrangement, sequence reads were collapsed and filtered. For each sample, productive Simpson clonality was calculated by taking the square root of Simpson's diversity index across productive rearrangements. Drawn from immuneACCESS, this table holds only the in-frame rearrangements with V and J called that TCRdb kept. Clones are partly lost; checked studies trace under half to an unresolved V gene and leave the rest unexplained. The V and J calls and clone size come from that table; D and trimming were worked out from the DNA. The sample records over 200,000 clones, roughly nine tenths of which are singletons. The ten top clones hold around 12% of the sample.

Results the study describes overall, beyond this receptor: The quantity of clinical and demographic metadata differed by source and by participant and was supplied without curation.

This receptor was identified in a woman between 18 and 29 years old who had recovered from COVID-19. The specimen was peripheral blood.

The encoded CDR3 is CASSVGTGSGNEQFF. Here is the DNA: TGTGCCAGCAGCGTGGGGACAGGGAGCGGCAATGAGCAGTTCTTC. The rearranged segments are TRBV9 and TRBJ2-1, and 9 junction bases match TRBD1. Trimming accounts for 2 bases at V and 6 bases at J, while the number of junction bases matched to no gene is 6. Measured from the cysteine to the phenylalanine, the CDR3 is 15 residues long. The read is trimmed to its CDR3 DNA, 45 bases read in frame from base 1. In the germline V gene, CDR1 corresponds to SGDLS and CDR2 to YYNGEE.